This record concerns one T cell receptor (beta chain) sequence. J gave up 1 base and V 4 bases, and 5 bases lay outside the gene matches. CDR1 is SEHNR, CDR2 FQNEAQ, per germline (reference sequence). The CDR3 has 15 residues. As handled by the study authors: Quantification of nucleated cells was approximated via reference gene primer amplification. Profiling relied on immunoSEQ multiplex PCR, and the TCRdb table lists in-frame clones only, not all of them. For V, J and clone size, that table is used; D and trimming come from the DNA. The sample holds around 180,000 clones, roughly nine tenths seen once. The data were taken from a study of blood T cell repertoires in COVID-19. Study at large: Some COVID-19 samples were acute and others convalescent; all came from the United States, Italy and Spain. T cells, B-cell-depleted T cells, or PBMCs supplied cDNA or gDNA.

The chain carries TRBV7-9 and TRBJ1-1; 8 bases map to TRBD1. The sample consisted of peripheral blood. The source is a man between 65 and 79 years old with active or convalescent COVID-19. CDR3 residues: CASSSPGTGNTEAFF. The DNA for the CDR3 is TGTGCCAGCAGCTCACCCGGGACAGGGAACACTGAAGCTTTCTTT.